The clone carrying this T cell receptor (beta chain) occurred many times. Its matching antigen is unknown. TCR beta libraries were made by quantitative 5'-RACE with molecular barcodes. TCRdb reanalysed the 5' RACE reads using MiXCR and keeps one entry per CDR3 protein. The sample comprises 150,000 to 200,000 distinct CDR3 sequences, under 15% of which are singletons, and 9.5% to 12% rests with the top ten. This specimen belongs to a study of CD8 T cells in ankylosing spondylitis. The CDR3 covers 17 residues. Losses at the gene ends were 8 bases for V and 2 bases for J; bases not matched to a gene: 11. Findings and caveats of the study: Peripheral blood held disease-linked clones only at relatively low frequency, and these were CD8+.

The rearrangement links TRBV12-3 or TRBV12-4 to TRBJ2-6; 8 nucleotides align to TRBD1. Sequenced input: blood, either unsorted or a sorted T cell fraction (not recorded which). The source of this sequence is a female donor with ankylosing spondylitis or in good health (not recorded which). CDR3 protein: CASVQGGLPPGANVLTF. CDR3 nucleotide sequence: TGTGCCAGCGTACAGGGGGGTCTCCCACCTGGGGCCAACGTCCTGACTTTC.